What follows describes a single T cell receptor beta chain. Sequence at one end of the junction differs from germline and may be a read error. The CDR3 sequence is 18 residues long. Germline CDR1 is SGHAT and CDR2 is FQNNGV. Study processing details: Nucleated cell number was recorded as an estimate derived from reference gene primer amplification. Data came from immunoSEQ multiplex PCR; TCRdb stores just in-frame clones and leaves some out. D and trimming were read from the DNA, whereas the V and J calls and clone size are those reported in that table. The sample comprises 100,000 to 140,000 clones, over 80% of which are singletons, and roughly 1.2% rests with the top ten. These data belong to a study of blood T cell repertoires in COVID-19. For the study at large: The origin of the acute and convalescent COVID-19 samples was the United States, Italy and Spain. T cells, B-cell-depleted T cells, or PBMCs provided the cDNA or gDNA that served as material.

The sequence was collected from a woman aged 25 to 45 with acute or convalescent COVID-19. The sample consisted of peripheral blood. This chain connects TRBV11-2 to TRBJ2-1; 9 bases are shared with TRBD1. The CDR3 DNA sequence: TGTGCCAGCAGCCTAGACTTTTCGGGACAGGGAGGGTACAATGAGCAGTTCTTC. Translated: CASSLDFSGQGGYNEQFF.